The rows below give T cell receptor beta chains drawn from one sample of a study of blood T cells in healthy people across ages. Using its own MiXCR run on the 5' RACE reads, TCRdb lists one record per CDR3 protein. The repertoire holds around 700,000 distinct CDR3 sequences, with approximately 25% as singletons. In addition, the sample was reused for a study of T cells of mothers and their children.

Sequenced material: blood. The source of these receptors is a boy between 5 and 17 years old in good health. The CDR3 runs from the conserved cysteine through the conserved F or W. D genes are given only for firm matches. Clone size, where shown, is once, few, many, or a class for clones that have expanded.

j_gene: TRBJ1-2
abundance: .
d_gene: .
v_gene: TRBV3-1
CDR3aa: CASHGQPNYGYTF
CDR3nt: TGTGCCAGCCACGGACAGCCCAACTATGGCTACACCTTC

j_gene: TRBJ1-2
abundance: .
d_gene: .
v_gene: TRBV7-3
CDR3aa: CASSQTGVDYGYTF
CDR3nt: TGTGCCAGCAGCCAGACAGGAGTCGACTATGGCTACACCTTC

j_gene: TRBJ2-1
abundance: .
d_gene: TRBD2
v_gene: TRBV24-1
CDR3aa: CATSDPIAGGPNEQFF
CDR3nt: TGTGCCACCAGTGATCCTATAGCGGGAGGGCCCAATGAGCAGTTCTTC

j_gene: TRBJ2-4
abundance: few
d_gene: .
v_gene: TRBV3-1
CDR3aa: CASSTERGLIQYF
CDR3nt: TGTGCCAGCAGCACGGAACGCGGGCTCATTCAGTACTTC

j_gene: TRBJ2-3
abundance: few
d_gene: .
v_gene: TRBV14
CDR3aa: CASSQYAVDTQYF
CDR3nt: TGTGCCAGCAGCCAATATGCCGTAGATACGCAGTATTTT

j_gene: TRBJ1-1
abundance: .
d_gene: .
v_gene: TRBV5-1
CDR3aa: CASSFNGKNTEAFF
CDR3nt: TGCGCCAGCAGCTTTAACGGGAAGAACACTGAAGCTTTCTTT

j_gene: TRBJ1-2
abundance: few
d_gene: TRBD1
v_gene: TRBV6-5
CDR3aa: CASSLRDSINYGYTF
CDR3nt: TGTGCCAGCAGTCTCCGGGACAGCATCAACTATGGCTACACCTTC

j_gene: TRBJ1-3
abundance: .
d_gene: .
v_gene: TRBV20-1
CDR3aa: CSASWQGNTIYF
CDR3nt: TGCAGTGCTAGTTGGCAGGGAAACACCATATATTTT

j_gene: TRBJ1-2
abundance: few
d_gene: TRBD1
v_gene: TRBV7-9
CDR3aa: CAIDRGLTNYGYTF
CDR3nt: TGTGCCATCGACAGGGGCCTTACTAACTATGGCTACACCTTC

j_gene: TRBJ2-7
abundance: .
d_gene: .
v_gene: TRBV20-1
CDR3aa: CSANILMSSYEQYF
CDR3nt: TGCAGTGCTAACATCTTGATGAGCTCCTACGAGCAGTACTTC

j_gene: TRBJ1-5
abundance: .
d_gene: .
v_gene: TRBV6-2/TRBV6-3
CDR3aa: CASSYSGDQPQHF
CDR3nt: TGTGCCAGCAGTTATTCGGGGGATCAGCCCCAGCATTTT

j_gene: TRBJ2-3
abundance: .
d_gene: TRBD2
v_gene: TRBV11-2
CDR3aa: CASSPSRAGADTQYF
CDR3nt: TGTGCCAGCAGCCCCAGTCGAGCGGGAGCAGATACGCAGTATTTT

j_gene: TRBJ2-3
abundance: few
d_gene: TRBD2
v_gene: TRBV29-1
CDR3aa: CSVDSGTSGRAYQDTQYF
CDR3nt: TGCAGCGTTGATAGTGGGACTAGCGGGAGGGCCTATCAAGATACGCAGTATTTT

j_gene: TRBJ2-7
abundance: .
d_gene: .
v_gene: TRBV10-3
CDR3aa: CAISESLAGSSYEQYF
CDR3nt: TGTGCCATCAGTGAGTCGCTGGCAGGGAGCTCCTACGAGCAGTACTTC

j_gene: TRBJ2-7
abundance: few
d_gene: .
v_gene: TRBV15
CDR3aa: CATSRQGRYEQYF
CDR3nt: TGTGCCACCAGCAGACAGGGACGCTACGAGCAGTACTTC

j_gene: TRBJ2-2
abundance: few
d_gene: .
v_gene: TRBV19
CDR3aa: CASRGFPGELFF
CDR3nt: TGTGCCAGTAGGGGGTTCCCCGGGGAGCTGTTTTTT

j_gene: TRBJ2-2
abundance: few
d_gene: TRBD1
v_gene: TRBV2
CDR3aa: CASSVEQGTGELFF
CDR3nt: TGTGCCAGCAGTGTAGAACAGGGGACCGGGGAGCTGTTTTTT

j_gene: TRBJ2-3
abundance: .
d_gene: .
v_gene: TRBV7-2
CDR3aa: CASSLKYGQSTDTQYF
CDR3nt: TGTGCCAGCAGCTTAAAATATGGACAGAGCACAGATACGCAGTATTTT

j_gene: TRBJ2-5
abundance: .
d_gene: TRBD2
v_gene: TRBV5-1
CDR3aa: CASSSKAGGPGETQYF
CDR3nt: TGCGCCAGCAGTTCCAAAGCGGGAGGCCCGGGAGAGACCCAGTACTTC

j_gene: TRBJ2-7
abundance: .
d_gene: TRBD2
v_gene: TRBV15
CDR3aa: CATSRELADSYEQYF
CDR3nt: TGTGCCACCAGCAGAGAACTAGCGGATTCCTACGAGCAGTACTTC

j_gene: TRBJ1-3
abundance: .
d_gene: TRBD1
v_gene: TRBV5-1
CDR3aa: CASSLATGRGNTIYF
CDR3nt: TGCGCCAGCAGCTTGGCGACAGGGCGTGGAAACACCATATATTTT

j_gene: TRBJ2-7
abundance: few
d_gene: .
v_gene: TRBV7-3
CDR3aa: CASSLTTGHEQYF
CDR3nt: TGTGCCAGCAGCTTGACGACGGGGCACGAGCAGTACTTC

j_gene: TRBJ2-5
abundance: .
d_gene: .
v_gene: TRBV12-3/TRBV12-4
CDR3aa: CASSPVGGALQETQYF
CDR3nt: TGTGCCAGCAGTCCGGTAGGGGGGGCCCTCCAAGAGACCCAGTACTTC

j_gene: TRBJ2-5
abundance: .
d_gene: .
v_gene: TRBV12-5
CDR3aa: CAGGFHSDRDQETQYF
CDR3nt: TGTGCTGGTGGTTTTCACAGTGACAGAGACCAAGAGACCCAGTACTTC

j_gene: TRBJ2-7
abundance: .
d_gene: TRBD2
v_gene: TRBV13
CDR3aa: CASSPSGTSSLEQYF
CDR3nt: TGTGCCAGCAGCCCCTCCGGGACTAGCTCCCTGGAGCAGTACTTC

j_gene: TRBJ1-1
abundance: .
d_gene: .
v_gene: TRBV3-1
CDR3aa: CASSQVVGSTEAFF
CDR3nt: TGTGCCAGCAGCCAAGTTGTGGGAAGCACTGAAGCTTTCTTT

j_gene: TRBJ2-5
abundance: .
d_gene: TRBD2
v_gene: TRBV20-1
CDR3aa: CSARPGTSGRSTFF
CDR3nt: TGCAGTGCTAGACCTGGGACTAGCGGGAGGTCCACGTTCTTC

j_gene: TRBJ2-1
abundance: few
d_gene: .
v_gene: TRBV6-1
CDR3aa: CASSEALENQFF
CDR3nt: TGTGCCAGCAGTGAAGCTCTAGAGAACCAGTTCTTC

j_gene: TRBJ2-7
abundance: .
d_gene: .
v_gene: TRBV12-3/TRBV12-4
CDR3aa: CASSFPDSYEQYF
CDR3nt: TGTGCCAGCAGTTTTCCCGACAGTTACGAGCAGTACTTC

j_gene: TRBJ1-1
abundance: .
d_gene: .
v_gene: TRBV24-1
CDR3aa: CATSDQDGGVTEAFF
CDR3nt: TGTGCCACCAGTGATCAGGACGGAGGGGTTACTGAAGCTTTCTTT

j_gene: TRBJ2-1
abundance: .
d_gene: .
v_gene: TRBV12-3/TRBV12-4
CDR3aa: CASSSEGNEQFF
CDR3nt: TGTGCCAGCAGTTCCGAGGGGAATGAGCAGTTCTTC

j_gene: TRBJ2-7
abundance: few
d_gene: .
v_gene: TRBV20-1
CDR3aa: CSARDLDSAYEQYF
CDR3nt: TGCAGTGCTAGAGACTTGGACAGTGCCTACGAGCAGTACTTC

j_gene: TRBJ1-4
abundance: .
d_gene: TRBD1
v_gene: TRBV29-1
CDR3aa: CSVEETGGNKLFF
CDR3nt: TGCAGCGTTGAAGAGACAGGGGGCAATAAACTGTTTTTT

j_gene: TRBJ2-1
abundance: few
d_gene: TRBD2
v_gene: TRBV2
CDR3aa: CASRPGTSGPYNEQFF
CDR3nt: TGTGCCAGCAGACCCGGGACTAGCGGGCCCTACAATGAGCAGTTCTTC

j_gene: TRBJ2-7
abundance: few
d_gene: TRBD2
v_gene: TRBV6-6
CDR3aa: CASSYSRLAVSYEQYF
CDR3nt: TGTGCCAGCAGTTACTCTAGACTAGCGGTATCCTACGAGCAGTACTTC

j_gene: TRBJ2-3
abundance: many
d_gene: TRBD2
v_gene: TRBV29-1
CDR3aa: CSVGTSGGADTQYF
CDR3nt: TGCAGCGTAGGGACTAGCGGGGGTGCAGATACGCAGTATTTT

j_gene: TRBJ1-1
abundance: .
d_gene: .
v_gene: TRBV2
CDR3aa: CASRILRDTEAFF
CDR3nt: TGTGCCAGCCGGATTTTGAGGGACACTGAAGCTTTCTTT

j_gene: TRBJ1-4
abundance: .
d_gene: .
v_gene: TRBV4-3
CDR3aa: CASSQAIQGSEKLFF
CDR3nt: TGCGCCAGCAGCCAAGCAATCCAGGGTAGTGAAAAACTGTTTTTT

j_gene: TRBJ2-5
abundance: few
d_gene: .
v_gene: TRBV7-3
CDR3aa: CASSLTVLETQYF
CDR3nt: TGTGCCAGCAGCTTAACGGTTCTAGAGACCCAGTACTTC

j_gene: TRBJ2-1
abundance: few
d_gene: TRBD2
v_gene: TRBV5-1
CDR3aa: CASSLGTSGSREQFF
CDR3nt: TGCGCCAGCTCTCTTGGGACTAGCGGGAGCAGGGAGCAGTTCTTC

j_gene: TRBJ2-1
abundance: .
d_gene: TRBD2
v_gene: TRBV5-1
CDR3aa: CASSPSGLAGLSSYNEQFF
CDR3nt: TGCGCCAGCAGTCCCTCAGGACTAGCGGGCCTAAGCTCCTACAATGAGCAGTTCTTC

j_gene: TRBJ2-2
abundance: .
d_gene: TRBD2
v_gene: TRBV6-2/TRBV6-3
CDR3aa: CASSTPGLNTGELFF
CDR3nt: TGTGCCAGCAGTACCCCGGGACTAAACACCGGGGAGCTGTTTTTT

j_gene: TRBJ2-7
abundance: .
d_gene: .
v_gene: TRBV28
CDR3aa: CASSLTGRVEQYF
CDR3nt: TGTGCCAGCAGTTTGACGGGGCGGGTCGAGCAGTACTTC

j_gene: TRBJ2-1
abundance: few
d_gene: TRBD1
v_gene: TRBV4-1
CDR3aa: CASSQVEGAVSYNEQFF
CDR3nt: TGCGCCAGCAGCCAAGTCGAGGGGGCGGTCTCCTACAATGAGCAGTTCTTC

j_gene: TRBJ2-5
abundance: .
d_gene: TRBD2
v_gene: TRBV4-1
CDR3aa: CASSQSPTSGQETQYF
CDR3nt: TGCGCCAGCAGCCAATCTCCGACTAGCGGTCAAGAGACCCAGTACTTC

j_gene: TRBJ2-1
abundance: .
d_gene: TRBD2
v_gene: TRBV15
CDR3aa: CATSRDVLAVGNEQFF
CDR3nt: TGTGCCACCAGCAGAGATGTCCTAGCGGTGGGCAATGAGCAGTTCTTC

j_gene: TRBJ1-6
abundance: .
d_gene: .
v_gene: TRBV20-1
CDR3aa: CSARTDNNSPLHF
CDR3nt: TGCAGTGCTAGAACGGACAATAATTCACCCCTCCACTTT

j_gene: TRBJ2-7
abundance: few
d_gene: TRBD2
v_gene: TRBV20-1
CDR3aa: CSARDPGGCYEQYF
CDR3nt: TGCAGTGCTAGAGATCCGGGGGGGTGCTACGAGCAGTACTTC

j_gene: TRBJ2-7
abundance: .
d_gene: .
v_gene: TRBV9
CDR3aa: CASSPIGASYEQYF
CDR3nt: TGTGCCAGCAGCCCGATCGGGGCCTCCTACGAGCAGTACTTC

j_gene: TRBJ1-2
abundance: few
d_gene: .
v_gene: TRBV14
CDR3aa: CASSSDLDYGYTF
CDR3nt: TGTGCCAGCAGCTCGGATTTAGACTATGGCTACACCTTC

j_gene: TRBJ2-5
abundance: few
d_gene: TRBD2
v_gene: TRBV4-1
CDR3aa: CASSHRTSEETQYF
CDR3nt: TGCGCCAGCAGCCATCGGACTAGTGAGGAGACCCAGTACTTC

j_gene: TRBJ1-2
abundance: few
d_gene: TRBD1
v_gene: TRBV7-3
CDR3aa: CASSLDARTGDGYTF
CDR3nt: TGTGCCAGCAGCTTAGACGCCCGGACAGGGGATGGCTACACCTTC

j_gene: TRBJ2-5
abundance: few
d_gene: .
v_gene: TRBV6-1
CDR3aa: CASTNPGRETQYF
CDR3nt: TGTGCCAGCACCAACCCGGGTCGGGAGACCCAGTACTTC

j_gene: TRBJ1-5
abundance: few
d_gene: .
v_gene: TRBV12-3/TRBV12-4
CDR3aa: CASTEGQGDQPQHF
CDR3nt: TGTGCCAGCACCGAGGGGCAAGGGGATCAGCCCCAGCATTTT

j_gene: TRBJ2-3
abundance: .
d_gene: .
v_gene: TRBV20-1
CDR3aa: CSAREDTQYF
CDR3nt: TGCAGTGCTAGAGAAGATACGCAGTATTTT

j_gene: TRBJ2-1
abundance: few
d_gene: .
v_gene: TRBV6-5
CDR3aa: CASSVSANEQFF
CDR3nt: TGTGCCAGCAGTGTCAGCGCCAATGAGCAGTTCTTC

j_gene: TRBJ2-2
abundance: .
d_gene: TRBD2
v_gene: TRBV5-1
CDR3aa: CASSPSGLAGAIHTGELFF
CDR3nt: TGCGCCAGCAGCCCTTCGGGACTAGCGGGGGCAATACACACCGGGGAGCTGTTTTTT

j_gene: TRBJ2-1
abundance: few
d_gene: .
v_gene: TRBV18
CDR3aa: CASSPPDRTYNEQFF
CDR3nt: TGTGCCAGCTCACCACCGGACAGAACCTACAATGAGCAGTTCTTC

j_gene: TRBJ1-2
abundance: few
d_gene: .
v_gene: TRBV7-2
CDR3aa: CASSLGGPLSYTF
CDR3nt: TGTGCCAGCAGCTTAGGAGGGCCCCTGAGCTACACCTTC